This T cell receptor (beta chain) came from a study of shared clonotypes between healthy human individuals. Whole-study context: Three CD4 naive, three CD4 memory, two CD8 naive and one CD8 memory plate were used per donor.

The V gene's germline CDR1 is SSHAT and CDR2 FNYEAQ (reference sequence). The CDR3 is 15 residues long. J gave up 4 bases and V 1 base, and 2 bases lay outside the gene matches. Using immunoSEQ multiplex PCR, the repertoire was profiled, and TCRdb retains in-frame clones only, with some absent. The sample consists of approximately 530,000 clones, 90% to 96% of them appearing once. The sample was naive CD4+ T cells sorted from blood. Noted subset: CD45RA+ positively selected. The TCR originated in a woman aged 25 to 39 in good health. The chain carries TRBV7-7 and TRBJ2-1, with TRBD2 identical over 9 bases. The CDR3 spells CASSLGTSEYNEQFF. DNA for the CDR3: TGTGCCAGCAGCTTAGGGACTAGCGAATACAATGAGCAGTTCTTC. Together with reference TRBV7-7 and TRBJ2-1, the CDR3 gives the full variable domain: GAGVSQSPRYKVTKRGQDVTLRCDPISSHATLYWYQQALGQGPEFLTYFNYEAQPDKSGLPSDRFSAERPEGSISTLTIQRTEQRDSAMYRCASSLGTSEYNEQFFGPGTRLTVL.